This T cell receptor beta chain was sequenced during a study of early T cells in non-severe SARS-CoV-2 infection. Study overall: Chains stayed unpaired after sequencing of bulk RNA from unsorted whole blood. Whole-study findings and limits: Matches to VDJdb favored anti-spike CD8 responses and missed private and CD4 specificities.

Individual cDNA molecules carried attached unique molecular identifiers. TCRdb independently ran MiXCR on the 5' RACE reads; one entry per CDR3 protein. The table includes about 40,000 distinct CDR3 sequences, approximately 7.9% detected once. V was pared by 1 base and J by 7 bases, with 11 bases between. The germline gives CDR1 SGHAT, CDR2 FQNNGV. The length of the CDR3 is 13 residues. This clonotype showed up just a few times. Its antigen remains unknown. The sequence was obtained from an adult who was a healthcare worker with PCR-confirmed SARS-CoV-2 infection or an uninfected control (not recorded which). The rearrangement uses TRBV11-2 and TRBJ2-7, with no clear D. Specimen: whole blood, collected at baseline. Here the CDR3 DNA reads TGTGCCAGCAGCTTAGGACTGGTAGGTGAGCAGTACTTC. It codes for CASSLGLVGEQYF.